This is a list of T cell receptor beta chains from one sample in a study of tumor-infiltrating lymphocytes in primary liver carcinoma. TCRdb re-called the multiplex PCR reads through MiXCR, storing one row per CDR3 protein. Of around 120,000 distinct CDR3 sequences listed, about 59% are singletons. What was sequenced was liver tumor tissue from sampling region 1. The origin of the receptors is a woman in her sixties with primary liver carcinoma and hepatitis B virus infection. Both conserved end residues are part of each CDR3. A D gene is named only where the DNA matches it firmly. Clone size is not always given. Where it is, it says once, few, many or a class for expanded clones.

V gene	clone size	D gene	J gene	CDR3 DNA	CDR3 protein
TRBV11-2	-	TRBD2	TRBJ2-7	TGTGCCAGCAGCATAGAGGGTGGGGGACTAGCGATGCAGTACTTC	CASSIEGGGLAMQYF
TRBV11-2	-	-	TRBJ2-5	TGTGCCAGCAGCTTAGTGTCTAGATCCACAGAGACCCAGAACTTC	CASSLVSRSTETQNF
TRBV11-2	once	-	TRBJ2-7	TGTGCCAGCAGCTTAGATATCGTCGTCCCCGTTTTGTACTTC	CASSLDIVVPVLYF
TRBV7-2	once	-	TRBJ2-7	TGTGCCAGCAGCCTACAGGGTCTCTACGAGCAGTACTTC	CASSLQGLYEQYF
TRBV11-1	-	TRBD2	TRBJ2-1	TGTACCAGCGGCTCCATTATAGCGGGAGGGCCGATCAATGAGCAGTTCTTC	CTSGSIIAGGPINEQFF
TRBV29-1	-	-	TRBJ1-1	TGCAGCGTTGATCAATCGTGTGGAAGGACTGAAGCTTTCTTT	CSVDQSCGRTEAFF
TRBV2	-	-	TRBJ2-1	TGTGCCAGCAGTGAGACCAGATTGTCGCAGTTCTTC	CASSETRLSQFF
TRBV28	-	-	TRBJ2-7	TGTGCCAGCAGTTTATGGGGCAGCACCTACGAGCAGTACTTC	CASSLWGSTYEQYF
TRBV29-1	many	TRBD2	TRBJ2-1	TGCAGCGTTGAAGAAGGGAGCGGGAGGGCCTACAATGAGCAGTTCTTC	CSVEEGSGRAYNEQFF
TRBV13	many	-	TRBJ1-1	TGTGCCAGCAGCTCCGAGGGGGGGTTGAACACTGAAGCTTTCTTT	CASSSEGGLNTEAFF
TRBV6-1	-	-	TRBJ2-7	TGTGCCTGCAATGAAAGGGCGGAGTGGGGCTACGAGCAGTACTTC	CACNERAEWGYEQYF
TRBV12-3/TRBV12-4	-	-	TRBJ2-7	TGTGTCAGCAGTTTAGGAGGCTCCTACGGGCAGTACTTC	CVSSLGGSYGQYF
TRBV5-4	-	-	TRBJ1-2	TGTGTCAGCAGCTCGGCCAGTAACTATGGCTACACCTTC	CVSSSASNYGYTF
TRBV6-5	-	-	TRBJ2-1	TGTACCAGCAGTCACTCGACACGTGACAATGAGCAGTTCTTC	CTSSHSTRDNEQFF
TRBV11-2	-	-	TRBJ2-1	TGTGTCAGTAGCCTAGAAGCTAGTGAGCAGTTCTTC	CVSSLEASEQFF
TRBV11-1	-	TRBD2	TRBJ2-7	TGCGTCAGCAGCGGGAAGAGGGCCGCCTACGAGCAGTACTTC	CVSSGKRAAYEQYF
TRBV11-2	-	-	TRBJ2-6	TGTGTCAGCAGCTCGCATGCTGGGGCCAACGTCCTGACTTTC	CVSSSHAGANVLTF
TRBV12-3/TRBV12-4	many	-	TRBJ1-4	TGTGCCAGCACCTGGGGGCAAGAAAAACTGTTTTTT	CASTWGQEKLFF
TRBV28	many	-	TRBJ1-2	TGTGCCAGCAGGTACTCGGGACGGCTCTATGGCTACACCTTC	CASRYSGRLYGYTF
TRBV28	-	-	TRBJ2-7	TGTGCCAGCGGACGGGGGCGTGTGCAGTACTTC	CASGRGRVQYF
TRBV5-1	-	-	TRBJ2-2	TGCGCCGGCAGCTTGGGGACCGGGACCCACACCGAGGAGCTGTTTTTT	CAGSLGTGTHTEELFF
TRBV12-3/TRBV12-4	-	-	TRBJ2-3	TGTGCCAGCAGAATATCCCCCGGGGAGATGGCGTTT	CASRISPGEMAF
TRBV5-6	-	TRBD2	TRBJ2-1	TGTGCCAGCAGCTCGCGGACTAGCGGGAGTTTCCAGTTCTTC	CASSSRTSGSFQFF
TRBV6-2/TRBV6-3	many	TRBD2	TRBJ2-5	TGTGCCAGCAGTTACCACCAGGCGGGAGCAGAGACCCAGTACTTC	CASSYHQAGAETQYF
TRBV11-2	many	TRBD1	TRBJ1-1	TGTGCCAGCAGCTTACTGGTCTTACAGGGGACTGAAGCTTTCTTT	CASSLLVLQGTEAFF
TRBV11-1	once	-	TRBJ2-7	TGTGCCAGCAGCTCAGACGGGGACACTCACTACGAGCAGTACTTC	CASSSDGDTHYEQYF
TRBV11-3	-	-	TRBJ1-1	TGTGCCAACAGCAAAGGTTACACTGAAGCTTTCTTT	CANSKGYTEAFF
TRBV6-1	-	-	TRBJ2-1	TGTGCCAGCGGACTAACGGGAGAGTACATTGAGCAGTTCTTC	CASGLTGEYIEQFF
TRBV2	-	TRBD2	TRBJ2-1	TGTGCCAGCAGTGTGGTAGCGGGAGGGGTTGAGCAGTTCTTC	CASSVVAGGVEQFF
TRBV11-2	-	-	TRBJ1-2	TGTGCCAACAGCTTAGGAGCCGGTTTTGGTTACACCTTC	CANSLGAGFGYTF
TRBV28	-	-	TRBJ1-1	TGTGCCGGCAGAAAATTCTCGAACACTGAAGCTTGCTTT	CAGRKFSNTEACF
TRBV29-1	-	-	TRBJ2-3	TGCAGCGTTGAGGAACTAGCAGCAGATACGCAGTATTTC	CSVEELAADTQYF
TRBV13	-	-	TRBJ2-7	TGTGCCAGCAGCGTCGGGTCGGCCGGCGAGCAGTACTTC	CASSVGSAGEQYF
TRBV11-2	-	-	TRBJ2-5	TGTGCCAGCAGCTTATGTGAGACTCAGTACTTC	CASSLCETQYF
TRBV7-8	-	-	TRBJ2-3	TGTGCCAGCAACCCTCCTAGCGCAGATACGCAGTATTTT	CASNPPSADTQYF
TRBV6-2/TRBV6-3	-	-	TRBJ2-1	TGTGCCAGCAAACCCGACGGGGGTTTCAACGAGCAGTTCTTC	CASKPDGGFNEQFF
TRBV29-1	-	-	TRBJ2-2	TGCAGCGCACGGATAGGCAACACCGGAGAGCTGTTTTTT	CSARIGNTGELFF
TRBV4-1	many	-	TRBJ1-2	TGCGCCAGCAGCCTTAGAGAAGGTACGACGGACTATGGCTACACCTTC	CASSLREGTTDYGYTF
TRBV11-2	-	TRBD1	TRBJ1-1	TGTGCCAGCAGCTTGCAACAGGGGGCGATCCTGAACACTGAGGCTTTCTTT	CASSLQQGAILNTEAFF
TRBV9	-	-	TRBJ2-1	TGTGCCGGCAGCGTAGTTTACGGGGGGCGCGGGGACAATGAGCAGTTCTTC	CAGSVVYGGRGDNEQFF
TRBV29-1	-	-	TRBJ2-3	TGCAGCGTTGGGGTAAGGCAGGGAGACATAGATACGCAGTATTTT	CSVGVRQGDIDTQYF
TRBV4-1	many	-	TRBJ1-2	TGCGCCAGCTACGTAGGGGGATATGGCTACACCTTC	CASYVGGYGYTF
TRBV29-1	few	-	TRBJ2-6	TGCAGCGTTGATGCCGGTTCTGGGGCCAGCGTCCTGACTTTC	CSVDAGSGASVLTF
TRBV19	few	TRBD2	TRBJ2-3	TGTGCCAGTAGTGGACTAGCGGCAGATACGCAGTATTTT	CASSGLAADTQYF
TRBV12-3/TRBV12-4	-	TRBD1	TRBJ2-1	TGTGCCAGCAGTCCACCGGGACAGGACAATGAGCAGTTATTC	CASSPPGQDNEQLF
TRBV21-1	-	-	TRBJ2-2	TGTGCCAGCAGCAAAAGGGTCCTATTTAAGGCAGAGGAGCTGTTTTTT	CASSKRVLFKAEELFF
TRBV11-2	-	TRBD2	TRBJ2-1	TGTGCCAACAGCTACGGGACTAGCGGGAGGTCCTACAATGAACAGTTCTTC	CANSYGTSGRSYNEQFF
TRBV11-2	-	-	TRBJ2-3	TGTACCGGCAGCTTTAGAGATTCGCAGTATTTT	CTGSFRDSQYF
TRBV6-1	many	TRBD1	TRBJ1-4	TGTGCCAGCAATTTGGACAGGGGAGTAGAAAAACTGTTTTTT	CASNLDRGVEKLFF
TRBV29-1	many	-	TRBJ2-7	TGCAGCGTTGAAGGTTGGGACTCCTACGAGCAGTACTTC	CSVEGWDSYEQYF
TRBV28	once	TRBD1	TRBJ2-4	TGTGTCAGCAGTCTGAGTCGGGACAGCCTAAACATTCAGTACTTC	CVSSLSRDSLNIQYF
TRBV11-3	many	-	TRBJ2-2	TGTGCCAGCAGCCCCCGACCGCTTAACACCGGGGAGCTGTTTTTT	CASSPRPLNTGELFF
TRBV28	-	-	TRBJ2-4	TGTGCCAGCAGTCCCCCCAATATCCCCAAAAACATTCGGTACTTC	CASSPPNIPKNIRYF
TRBV5-1	once	TRBD1	TRBJ2-6	TGCGCGAGCAACTTGGGGACAGGGGGTTCCCTCTCTGGGGCCAACGTCCTGACTTTC	CASNLGTGGSLSGANVLTF